A single T cell receptor beta chain is shown here with its context. Its target is not known. The data were obtained in a study of cytomegalovirus exposure and HLA in healthy donors. Regarding the study as a whole: Cytomegalovirus status was reportedly diagnosed by the classifier with high sensitivity and specificity. Researchers counted about 150 TCR beta chains as cytomegalovirus-associated. What a later analysis showed was that several of the most significant clusters appeared linked to common viral pathogens.

PCR employed 60 Vbeta and 13 Jbeta primers. Measured with immunoSEQ multiplex PCR; TCRdb has only the in-frame clones, and not every one. The sample contains 100,000 or so clones, over 70% of which appear only once. All the people who gave samples were healthy bone marrow donors. The V segment lost 6 bases and the J segment 9 bases; nucleotides outside the gene matches: 10. The CDR3 is 15 residues long. Germline lookup yields CDR1 MNHNS and CDR2 SASEGT. The clonotype originates from a woman aged 40 to 50 in good health and CMV-seronegative. The sample consisted of PBMCs. The V call is TRBV6-1, the J call TRBJ2-3, with TRBD2 matching over 12 bases. The CDR3, as DNA: TGTGCCAGCAGCCCGACTAGCGGGGGAGGATACACGCAGTATTTT. Protein sequence: CASSPTSGGGYTQYF.